This T cell receptor beta chain was profiled in a study of T cell changes during pregnancy in multiple sclerosis. Clones were read by immunoSEQ multiplex PCR, and TCRdb kept only the in-frame ones, dropping some. Here the sample spans some 31,000 clones, roughly nine tenths being singletons. With 0 bases removed from V and 1 base from J, the gap between germline ends came to 19 bases. CDR1 and CDR2 (germline): SGDLS, YYNGEE. The CDR3 totals 18 residues. The sequence came from a female donor with multiple sclerosis, enrolled in a pregnancy study. V is TRBV9 and J is TRBJ1-1; a possible D gene is TRBD1 (6 bases). The input for sequencing was CD8+ T cells from peripheral blood mononuclear cells, taken in the third trimester of pregnancy. CDR3 nucleotide sequence: TGTGCCAGCAGCGTAGTCGGGCAGGGGACGTCCAGGAACACTGAAGCTTTCTTT. It translates to CASSVVGQGTSRNTEAFF. The whole variable domain, filled in from reference TRBV9 and TRBJ1-1, reads DSGVTQTPKHLITATGQRVTLRCSPRSGDLSVYWYQQSLDQGLQFLIQYYNGEERAKGNILERFSAQQFPDLHSELNLSSLELGDSALYFCASSVVGQGTSRNTEAFFGQGTRLTVV.